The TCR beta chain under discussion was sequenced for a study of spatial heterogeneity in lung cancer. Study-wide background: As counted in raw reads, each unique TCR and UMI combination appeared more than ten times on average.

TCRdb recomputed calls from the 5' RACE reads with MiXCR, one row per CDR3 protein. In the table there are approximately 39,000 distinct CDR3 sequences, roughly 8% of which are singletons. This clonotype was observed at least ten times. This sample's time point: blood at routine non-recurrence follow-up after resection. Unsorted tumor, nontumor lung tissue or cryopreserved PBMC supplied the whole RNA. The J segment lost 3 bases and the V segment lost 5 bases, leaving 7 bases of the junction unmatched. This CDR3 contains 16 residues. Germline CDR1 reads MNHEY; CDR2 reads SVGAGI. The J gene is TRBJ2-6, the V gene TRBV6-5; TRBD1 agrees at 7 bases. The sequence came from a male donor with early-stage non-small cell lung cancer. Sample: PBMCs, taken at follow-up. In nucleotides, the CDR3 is TGTGCCAGCAGTCGTAAACAGGGGAGTGGGGCCAACGTCCTGACTTTC. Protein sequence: CASSRKQGSGANVLTF.